What follows are 19 T cell receptor beta chains derived from one specimen sequenced in a study of blood T cells in healthy people across ages (dated by TCRdb to the mid-2010s). The library was built by means of 5' RACE. Sequencing was performed on an Illumina HiSeq 2500. A second PCR of roughly 7 to 12 cycles was run with a J-beta primer mix and a sample-barcoded 5' primer. In TCRdb, the public reads were trimmed at Q25 with fastp and aligned with MiXCR, with productive beta chains retained. Entries are consolidated by CDR3 protein sequence, retaining the most common genes and DNA. This sample gives 650,000 to 700,000 distinct CDR3 sequences in total; over 40% of them show up just once. Approximately 15% of the sample is in the top ten clones. Specimen: blood. The receptors were sampled from an elderly woman in good health.

Of note for this clonotype: A much bigger clone sits one base away, suggesting this may be a read error. This chain joins TRBV7-9 and TRBJ2-5, with D perhaps given as TRBD1 or TRBD2 (5 bases each). There are 15 residues in the CDR3. Germline values: CDR1 SEHNR, CDR2 FQNEAQ (reference sequence). In nucleotides, the CDR3 is TGTGTCAGCAGCTTATTAGAGGGGTATGGTGAGACCCAGTACTTC. Its protein is CVSSLLEGYGETQYF.

In this sample, this clonotype turned up many times. This chain uses TRBV7-2 with TRBJ2-3; a possible D gene is TRBD1 (6 bases). CDR3 length: 16 amino acids. Germline V gives CDR1 SGHTA, CDR2 FQGNSA. Trimming cost V 4 bases and J 3 bases, with 17 bases left between them. CDR3 protein: CASSYSTGISTDTQYF. CDR3 DNA: TGTGCCAGCAGCTACTCCACAGGGATCAGTACAGATACGCAGTATTTT.

The chain links TRBV10-3 to TRBJ2-2, with 7 nucleotides matching TRBD1. Germline trimming cut 4 bases from V and 0 bases from J; bases unmatched to any gene: 11. The length of the CDR3 is 18 residues. Germline CDR1 and CDR2: ENHRY and SYGVKD. The CDR3 sequence is CAISVRDSQVPNTGELFF. CDR3 coding DNA: TGTGCCATCAGTGTCCGGGACAGCCAAGTACCGAACACCGGGGAGCTGTTTTTT.

This chain joins TRBV29-1 and TRBJ2-7; tentatively, D is TRBD1 or TRBD2 (5 bases each). Germline loops: CDR1 SQVTM, CDR2 ANQGSEA. The CDR3 has 15 amino acids. Trimming cost V 6 bases and J 0 bases, with 18 bases left between them. The CDR3 nucleotides read TGCAGCGTACCGGGGACCCTTCCGAGCTCCTACGAGCAGTACTTC. Amino acid sequence: CSVPGTLPSSYEQYF.

V is TRBV4-3 and J is TRBJ1-6; 7 bases map to TRBD1. The J segment lost 0 bases and the V segment lost 0 bases, leaving 11 bases of the junction unmatched. Germline V gene sequence: CDR1 LGHNA, CDR2 YSLEER. The CDR3 is 20 residues long. CDR3 in DNA: TGCGCCAGCAGCCAAGATCGTCCCGGGACAGCCAGCTCCTATAATTCACCCCTCCACTTT. It translates to CASSQDRPGTASSYNSPLHF.

This chain connects TRBV20-1 to TRBJ1-5, with D maybe TRBD1 (6 bases). In germline, CDR1 is DFQATT, CDR2 SNEGSKA (reference sequence). The CDR3 is 17 amino acids. V was cut by 0 bases and J by 3 bases, with 18 bases left in between. For the CDR3, the DNA is TGCAGTGCTAGAGAGCCCGCAGGGACAAGCCTCAATCAGCCCCAGCATTTT. Its protein product is CSAREPAGTSLNQPQHF.

This clonotype was observed a handful of times. J is TRBJ1-1 and V is TRBV7-9; no firm D call. Germline-derived CDR1 and CDR2 are SEHNR and FQNEAQ (reference sequence). Trimming cost V 5 bases and J 3 bases, with 10 bases left between them. The CDR3 is made up of 13 amino acids. CDR3 sequence reads: CASSPAGDTEAFF. Written as DNA, the CDR3 is TGTGCCAGCAGCCCCGCCGGGGACACTGAAGCTTTCTTT.

V gene TRBV7-2 combines with J gene TRBJ1-2; no reliable D call. CDR1 and CDR2 from the germline V gene are SGHTA and FQGNSA. V lost 5 bases and J 5 bases, leaving 15 bases between the germline ends. The CDR3 sequence is 14 residues long. DNA of the CDR3: TGTGCCAGCAGCCCGTTAGTGATCCTTTATGGCTACACCTTC. It translates to CASSPLVILYGYTF.

J is TRBJ2-5 and V is TRBV24-1; tentative D call: TRBD2 (6 bases). V lost 9 bases to trimming and J lost 3 bases, with 13 bases between them. The CDR3 loop spans 13 amino acids. Germline CDR1 reads KGHDR; CDR2 reads SFDVKD. Here the CDR3 DNA reads TGTGCCACCTCTACATCGGGGGAAGAGACCCAGTACTTC. This gives the protein CATSTSGEETQYF.

To note about this clonotype: A much larger clone lies a single base off, so this may be a read error. The chain uses TRBV9 and TRBJ2-4; no firm D call. TRBJ2-7 matches the DNA end more closely, so the J call is doubtful. CDR3 length equals 15 residues. Per germline, CDR1 SGDLS and CDR2 YYNGEE. The CDR3 region has the DNA TGTGCCAGCAGCGCTGATAGCAAGGCCTACTACGAGCAGTACTTC. Its translation: CASSADSKAYYEQYF.

This clonotype showed up many times. The chain uses TRBV7-9 and TRBJ2-4; the D gene is possibly TRBD2 (5 bases). Germline CDR1 SEHNR, CDR2 FQNEAQ (reference sequence). With 4 bases removed from V and 0 bases from J, the gap between germline ends came to 13 bases. The CDR3 contains 16 residues. The chain's CDR3 is CASSSRGGLAKNIQYF. The DNA for the CDR3 is TGTGCCAGCAGCTCCCGAGGAGGACTAGCCAAAAACATTCAGTACTTC.

The table lists this clonotype with many counts. The chain couples TRBV3-1 to TRBJ2-1, with TRBD2 matching over 9 bases. This CDR3 spans 16 amino acids. Germline V lookup: CDR1 LGHDT, CDR2 YNNKEL (reference sequence). Trimming removed 6 bases from V and 5 bases from J; junction bases left unmatched: 11. The CDR3 is CASSYRRAGGHNEQFF. The CDR3 DNA is TGTGCCAGCAGTTATAGGAGAGCGGGGGGTCACAATGAGCAGTTCTTC.

The chain uses TRBV2 and TRBJ2-7; no clear D gene. The last part of the DNA fits TRBJ2-5 better; the J call may be wrong. Germline loops: CDR1 SNHLY, CDR2 FYNNEI. The CDR3 has 14 amino acids. The CDR3 region has the DNA TGTGCCAGCAGTGAATTGCTCGGAACAGAGACCCAGTACTTC. Amino acid sequence: CASSELLGTETQYF.

This clonotype was recorded at least ten times. The chain employs TRBV5-1 and TRBJ2-7; 7 bases line up with TRBD1. The trim removed 4 bases at V and 3 bases at J, leaving 10 bases unmatched. This CDR3 comprises 15 residues. The germline V gene has CDR1 SGHRS and CDR2 YFSETQ. The CDR3 sequence: CASSLTGTEVYEQYF. Here the CDR3 DNA reads TGCGCCAGCAGCCTCACCGGGACAGAGGTCTACGAGCAGTACTTC. Together with reference TRBV5-1 and TRBJ2-7, the CDR3 gives the full variable domain: KAGVTQTPRYLIKTRGQQVTLSCSPISGHRSVSWYQQTPGQGLQFLFEYFSETQRNKGNFPGRFSGRQFSNSRSEMNVSTLELGDSALYLCASSLTGTEVYEQYFGPGTRLTVT.

This clonotype was found many times. V is TRBV5-1 and J is TRBJ2-3; the D gene could be TRBD1 or TRBD2 (5 bases each). V was cut by 2 bases and J by 0 bases, with 13 bases left in between. Germline V gene sequence: CDR1 SGHRS, CDR2 YFSETQ. The CDR3 totals 16 residues. CDR3 loop: CASSFLGTSSTDTQYF. As DNA, the CDR3 is TGCGCCAGCAGCTTCCTCGGGACGTCCAGCACAGATACGCAGTATTTT.

J is TRBJ2-7 and V is TRBV7-9, with TRBD1 as a possible D gene (6 bases). The end of the DNA fits TRBJ2-5 better, so the J call may be wrong. Germline V lookup: CDR1 SEHNR, CDR2 FQNEAQ (reference sequence). The CDR3 totals 17 residues. As DNA, the CDR3 is TGTGCCAGCAGCTTTTTCCCAACAGGGAACTCAAAAGAGACCCAGTACTTC. It codes for CASSFFPTGNSKETQYF.

This clonotype has a handful of counts. The chain joins TRBV7-2 to TRBJ2-1; 7 bases fit TRBD1. V shed 1 base, J shed 5 bases, and the junction held 2 bases outside the gene matches. Germline CDR1 reads SGHTA; CDR2 reads FQGNSA. This CDR3 is 14 amino acids long. The CDR3 DNA follows: TGTGCCAGCAGCTTAGACAGGGGAAACAATGAGCAGTTCTTC. This sequence encodes CASSLDRGNNEQFF.

This clonotype was detected ten times or more. V usage is TRBV12-3 or TRBV12-4 and J usage is TRBJ2-5, with D maybe TRBD2 (5 bases). The CDR3 is made up of 14 amino acids. Deletions cut 7 bases from V and 5 bases from J, with 17 bases between. This CDR3 is CASKPNFGGETQYF. In DNA, the CDR3 is TGTGCCAGCAAGCCCAACTTCGGCGGGGAGACCCAGTACTTC.

The chain's CDR3 is CASSLAAHLGVYNEQFF. The CDR3 DNA follows: TGTGCCAGCAGCTTAGCGGCCCACCTGGGCGTTTACAATGAGCAGTTCTTC. This chain uses TRBV11-2 with TRBJ2-1; D not certain. The CDR3 is 17 amino acids. Germline CDR1 reads SGHAT; CDR2 reads FQNNGV. V shed 1 base and J shed 4 bases, with 17 bases lying between them. Full variable domain (rest looked up from reference TRBV11-2 and TRBJ2-1): EAGVAQSPRYKIIEKRQSVAFWCNPISGHATLYWYQQILGQGPKLLIQFQNNGVVDDSQLPKDRFSAERLKGVDSTLKIQPAKLEDSAVYLCASSLAAHLGVYNEQFFGPGTRLTVL.